These 32 T cell receptor beta chains share one sample of origin, sequenced in a study of T cell clusters in autoimmune cytopenias. One tube held mixed TRB-A and TRB-B primer pools for touch-down PCR. One entry per CDR3 protein, without DNA, is what TCRdb gives after re-calling the multiplex PCR reads. The repertoire shows over a thousand distinct CDR3 sequences; the top ten hold roughly 34%. TRB amplification used roughly 250 ng of peripheral blood genomic DNA. Source material: peripheral blood. Source of these receptors: a human donor with an autoimmune cytopenia or autoimmune hepatitis (not recorded which).

Considering frequency, this clonotype is medium-sized (0.01 to 0.1%). V and J are TRBV15 and TRBJ2-5. The CDR3 consists of 13 residues. CDR1 LNHNV and CDR2 YYDKDF come from the germline V gene (reference sequence). CDR3 sequence reads: CATSRDVGETQYF.

This clonotype counts as medium-sized by frequency. The V call is TRBV12-3 or TRBV12-4, the J call TRBJ2-2; TCRdb's D call, TRBD1, is unchecked because there is no DNA. The CDR3 consists of 14 residues. This chain's CDR3 is CASKTGLADGELFF.

Its frequency marks this clonotype as medium-sized. The chain uses TRBV19 and TRBJ2-6; TCRdb's D call of TRBD1 is untestable without DNA. Germline V gene sequence: CDR1 LNHDA, CDR2 SQIVND (reference sequence). The CDR3 spans 16 residues. The CDR3 sequence: CATQRGAVSGANVLTF.

Frequency places this clonotype as medium-sized. The rearrangement uses TRBV12-3 or TRBV12-4 and TRBJ2-1. The CDR3 covers 15 residues. The CDR3 protein is CASSFTASSYNEQFF.

The CDR3 is CASSFTAGYTGELFF. The genes are TRBV5-4 and TRBJ2-2; the D call of TRBD2 rests on TCRdb alone, since no DNA is present to check it. The CDR3 totals 15 residues. Germline V gene lookup returns CDR1 SGHNT and CDR2 YYREEE (reference sequence).

This chain joins TRBV7-2 and TRBJ2-7; TCRdb's D call of TRBD2 is untestable without DNA. The CDR3 sequence is 13 residues long. Germline V gene sequence: CDR1 SGHTA, CDR2 FQGNSA. This CDR3 is CASSFRDSERQYF.

The chain uses TRBV7-9 and TRBJ2-6. Germline loops: CDR1 SEHNR, CDR2 FQNEAQ (reference sequence). The CDR3 sequence is 17 residues long. The chain's CDR3 is CASSLVHQGSGANVLTF.

Judged by frequency, this clonotype is medium-sized. This rearrangement joins TRBV20-1 to TRBJ2-7; checking the TCRdb D call of TRBD1 is not possible without DNA. The CDR3 covers 13 residues. Germline values: CDR1 DFQATT, CDR2 SNEGSKA (reference sequence). The chain's CDR3 is CSAGDTYSYEQYF.

The V gene is TRBV7-9, the J gene TRBJ2-7; TCRdb's D gene call, TRBD1, goes unchecked for lack of DNA. Per the germline V gene, CDR1 is SEHNR and CDR2 is FQNEAQ (reference sequence). The CDR3 has 13 residues. The CDR3 loop reads CASSLGTGREQYF.

This clonotype counts as medium-sized by frequency. The chain links TRBV27 to TRBJ1-2; the D call from TCRdb, TRBD1, cannot be confirmed without DNA. The CDR3 has 13 amino acids. Germline loops: CDR1 MNHEY, CDR2 SMNVEV (reference sequence). CDR3 amino acids: CASSPQGDYGYTF.

This clonotype is deemed medium-sized by its frequency. The gene calls are TRBV4-2 and TRBJ2-3; TCRdb reports TRBD2, a call that lacks DNA to check it against. The CDR3 spans 16 residues. Germline CDR1 is LGHNA and CDR2 is YNFKEQ. The CDR3 reads CASSQDGDSLTDTQYF.

Considering frequency, this clonotype is medium-sized (0.01 to 0.1%). This chain uses TRBV20-1 with TRBJ1-5. The CDR3 sequence is 12 residues long. From germline, CDR1 is DFQATT and CDR2 SNEGSKA (reference sequence). This chain's CDR3 is CSARDVNQPQHF.

By frequency, this clonotype is medium-sized. This sequence joins TRBV7-6 and TRBJ2-2; TCRdb picks TRBD2, but there is no DNA to check that call. Germline assignment: CDR1 SGHVS and CDR2 FNYEAQ. This CDR3 is built from 15 residues. CDR3 loop: CASSLAQGGTGELFF.

This chain links TRBV15 with TRBJ1-1. The germline CDR1 and CDR2 sequences are LNHNV and YYDKDF (reference sequence). The CDR3 is 15 residues long. CDR3 sequence reads: CATSRDRQTNTEAFF.

Its frequency marks this clonotype as medium-sized. V is TRBV19 and J is TRBJ1-5. Looked up from germline, CDR1 is LNHDA and CDR2 is SQIVND (reference sequence). This CDR3 region has 14 residues. The CDR3 reads CASSIIGKAQPQHF.

The chain joins TRBV20-1 to TRBJ2-7; TCRdb gives TRBD2 as the D gene, but with no DNA this cannot be confirmed. The length of the CDR3 is 12 residues. Germline V gives CDR1 DFQATT, CDR2 SNEGSKA (reference sequence). The CDR3 is CSATGLDHEQYF.

The rearrangement links TRBV11-2 to TRBJ2-7. The CDR3 totals 11 residues. Germline loops: CDR1 SGHAT, CDR2 FQNNGV. The CDR3 region is CASSLSVGQYF.

This clonotype is classed as medium-sized by frequency. The chain links TRBV30 to TRBJ2-7; checking the TCRdb D call of TRBD1 is not possible without DNA. There are 16 residues in the CDR3. CDR1 is GTSNPN and CDR2 is SVGIG in the germline V gene (reference sequence). CDR3 region: CAWRGIFGQASYEQYF.

The V and J genes are TRBV10-3 and TRBJ1-1. Germline loops: CDR1 ENHRY, CDR2 SYGVKD. The CDR3 totals 11 residues. Here the CDR3 reads CAIREGTEAFF.

According to its frequency, this clonotype is medium-sized (0.01 to 0.1%). V gene TRBV7-6 combines with J gene TRBJ2-2; TCRdb selects TRBD2, and the lack of DNA leaves this call unchecked. The germline V gene has CDR1 SGHVS and CDR2 FNYEAQ. The CDR3 is 17 residues long. The CDR3 sequence: CASSLKRVAGGTGELFF.

The V gene is TRBV18, the J gene TRBJ2-1. The length of the CDR3 is 12 residues. Germline V gene lookup returns CDR1 KGHSH and CDR2 LQKENI. CDR3 region: CASSPQDREQFF. The entire variable domain, with the rest obtained from reference TRBV18 and TRBJ2-1, is as follows: NAGVMQNPRHLVRRRGQEARLRCSPMKGHSHVYWYRQLPEEGLKFMVYLQKENIIDESGMPKERFSAEFPKEGPSILRIQQVVRGDSAAYFCASSPQDREQFFGPGTRLTVL.

CDR3 in amino acids: CASSLEFRATGELFF. The chain couples TRBV7-9 to TRBJ2-2; TCRdb gives TRBD1 as the D gene, but with no DNA this cannot be confirmed. The germline V gene encodes CDR1 SEHNR and CDR2 FQNEAQ (reference sequence). The CDR3 extends over 15 amino acids.

This clonotype is medium-sized by frequency. The chain couples TRBV10-3 to TRBJ2-1; the D gene TCRdb calls, TRBD1, cannot be checked with no DNA. Germline V gives CDR1 ENHRY, CDR2 SYGVKD. This CDR3 has 15 residues. The CDR3 spells CAISRAGEGYNEQFF.

The genes are TRBV11-2 and TRBJ2-5; TCRdb lists TRBD1, though no DNA is available to test this call. The CDR3 is 14 residues long. The germline V gene has CDR1 SGHAT and CDR2 FQNNGV. CDR3 loop: CASSLNRGQETQYF.

This clonotype is deemed medium-sized (0.01 to 0.1%) by its frequency. This chain uses TRBV5-5 with TRBJ1-1; TCRdb returns TRBD1, unconfirmable since there is no DNA. The CDR3 is 14 residues long. Germline CDR1 and CDR2: SGHKS and YYEKEE (reference sequence). The CDR3 loop reads CASSFLNRGTEAFF. Supplemented by reference TRBV5-5 and TRBJ1-1, the full variable domain reads DAGVTQSPTHLIKTRGQQVTLRCSPISGHKSVSWYQQVLGQGPQFIFQYYEKEERGRGNFPDRFSARQFPNYSSELNVNALLLGDSALYLCASSFLNRGTEAFFGQGTRLTVV.

This clonotype is classed as medium-sized by frequency. The chain couples TRBV7-9 to TRBJ2-3; the D call of TRBD2 rests on TCRdb alone, since no DNA is present to check it. The CDR3 length is 15 residues. CDR1 and CDR2 (germline): SEHNR, FQNEAQ (reference sequence). The CDR3 loop reads CASSLVAGATDTQYF. The complete variable domain, with remaining parts taken from reference TRBV7-9 and TRBJ2-3, reads DTGVSQNPRHKITKRGQNVTFRCDPISEHNRLYWYRQTLGQGPEFLTYFQNEAQLEKSRLLSDRFSAERPKGSFSTLEIQRTEQGDSAMYLCASSLVAGATDTQYFGPGTRLTVL.

Judged by frequency, this clonotype is medium-sized. The chain recombines TRBV5-5 with TRBJ2-7; absent DNA, TCRdb's TRBD1 call cannot be checked. The CDR3 runs 15 residues. Germline CDR1 SGHKS, CDR2 YYEKEE (reference sequence). The CDR3 region is CASSLGGDGTYEQYF.

The chain joins TRBV19 to TRBJ1-1; the D gene TCRdb calls, TRBD1, cannot be checked with no DNA. The germline CDR1 and CDR2 sequences are LNHDA and SQIVND (reference sequence). The CDR3 spans 15 residues. CDR3 region: CASSIDGTGLEKAFF.

This clonotype is called medium-sized based on its frequency. This chain uses TRBV19 with TRBJ2-3; the D call of TRBD1 rests on TCRdb alone, since no DNA is present to check it. Germline-derived CDR1 and CDR2 are LNHDA and SQIVND (reference sequence). This CDR3 contains 14 residues. The CDR3 sequence is CASRIRDPPDTQYF.

The CDR3 spells CASSFFRDRGNTDTQYF. J is TRBJ2-3 and V is TRBV27; the TCRdb call, TRBD1, lacks DNA for checking. CDR1 and CDR2 from the germline V gene are MNHEY and SMNVEV (reference sequence). The CDR3 is made up of 17 amino acids.

The rearrangement links TRBV20-1 to TRBJ2-7; TCRdb selects TRBD1, and the lack of DNA leaves this call unchecked. CDR1 is DFQATT and CDR2 is SNEGSKA in the germline V gene (reference sequence). There are 14 residues in the CDR3. This CDR3 is CSARDWTGGYEQYF.

Considering frequency, this clonotype is medium-sized. The chain combines TRBV27 with TRBJ2-7; with no DNA, the TCRdb D assignment of TRBD1 cannot be verified. CDR1 is MNHEY, CDR2 SMNVEV, per germline (reference sequence). CDR3 size: 16 residues. The CDR3 protein is CASSSTRDRGLVEQYF.